Each of the 20 T cell receptor beta chains below was sequenced from the same sample in a study of T cells in localized non-small cell lung cancer. The protocol was immunoSEQ multiplex PCR, while the TCRdb copy is restricted to in-frame clones and leaves out a portion. Here the sample spans roughly 1,200 clones, about 20% being singletons. The sequences come from normal lung tissue next to the tumor, collected before any cancer treatment. The receptors derive from a woman aged 40 to 75 with stage II lung adenocarcinoma.

This chain links TRBV23-1 with TRBJ1-2; a possible D gene is TRBD1 (5 bases). TRBV23-1 has ORF status, its function being uncertain. V lost 6 bases, J lost 3 bases, and 11 bases lay in between. CDR3 length equals 13 residues. The CDR3 coding sequence is TGCGCCAGCAGCTTGGGGCAGGACTATGGCTACACCTTC. It yields the protein CASSLGQDYGYTF.

This clone has more than one count but fewer than ten. J is TRBJ1-1 and V is TRBV10-3; D perhaps matches TRBD1 (6 bases). CDR1 is ENHRY and CDR2 is SYGVKD in the germline V gene. V shed 2 bases and J shed 5 bases, with 9 bases lying between them. This CDR3 region has 13 residues. CDR3 in DNA: TGTGCCATCAGTGAGAGAGGGGGAACTGAAGCTTTCTTT. Amino acids: CAISERGGTEAFF.

This sequence joins TRBV2 and TRBJ1-2, with 7 bases matching TRBD1. The CDR3 contains 16 residues. J gave up 3 bases and V 1 base, and 8 bases lay outside the gene matches. Germline values: CDR1 SNHLY, CDR2 FYNNEI. The DNA of the CDR3 is TGTGCCAGCAGTGAAGGAGGCAGGGGGAATCACTATGGCTACACCTTC. It encodes CASSEGGRGNHYGYTF.

The chain uses TRBV25-1 and TRBJ2-2; 7 positions match TRBD1. There are 15 residues in the CDR3. V lost 6 bases, J lost 0 bases, and 4 bases stayed unmatched. Per germline, CDR1 MGHDK and CDR2 SYGVNS. The CDR3 reads CASRETGSNTGELFF. The DNA of the CDR3 is TGTGCCAGCAGAGAGACAGGGTCGAACACCGGGGAGCTGTTTTTT.

This rearrangement joins TRBV30 to TRBJ1-5, with D tentatively TRBD1 (5 bases). This CDR3 has 13 residues. The V gene's germline CDR1 is GTSNPN and CDR2 SVGIG (reference sequence). The V gene lost 1 base and the J gene lost 5 bases, with 9 bases spanning the gap. CDR3 DNA sequence: TGTGCCTGGAGTGGACAGTCATATCAGCCCCAGCATTTT. It specifies CAWSGQSYQPQHF.

The chain recombines TRBV30 with TRBJ1-2, with 9 bases aligning to TRBD1. The germline gives CDR1 GTSNPN, CDR2 SVGIG (reference sequence). V shed 0 bases, J shed 5 bases, and the junction held 4 bases outside the gene matches. The length of the CDR3 is 14 residues. The CDR3 sequence: CAWSVQGTGYGYTF. The CDR3 nucleotides are TGTGCCTGGAGTGTACAAGGGACAGGGTATGGCTACACCTTC.

This clone is labeled large. This chain joins TRBV7-2 and TRBJ1-2, with D perhaps matching TRBD1 (5 bases). V was shortened by 11 bases and J by 2 bases, with 15 bases between the two germline ends. The length of the CDR3 is 13 residues. In germline, CDR1 is SGHTA, CDR2 FQGNSA. The CDR3 reads CAGRPDMNYGYTF. The CDR3, as DNA: TGTGCCGGAAGGCCGGACATGAACTATGGCTACACCTTC.

This clone has more than one count but fewer than ten. The rearrangement joins TRBV28 to TRBJ2-1, with a possible D match to TRBD2 (5 bases). CDR3 length: 14 amino acids. Germline CDR1 is MDHEN and CDR2 is SYDVKM. V was trimmed by 3 bases and J by 14 bases, leaving 20 bases between them. The CDR3, as DNA: TGTGCCAGCAGTTTGAGGCCTAGCCGGGGAGTGGAGTTCTTC. Residues: CASSLRPSRGVEFF.

V is TRBV28 and J is TRBJ1-1; D is undetermined. Germline lookup yields CDR1 MDHEN and CDR2 SYDVKM. CDR3 length: 14 amino acids. V lost 5 bases, J lost 1 base, and 11 bases lay in between. The CDR3 region is CASSRRGANTEAFF. The CDR3, as DNA: TGTGCCAGCAGTCGTCGTGGAGCGAACACTGAAGCTTTCTTT.

The chain uses TRBV14 and TRBJ1-2; weak D call: TRBD1 (5 bases). Trimming left V 0 bases short and J 4 bases short, with 15 bases between. This CDR3 has 16 residues. In germline, CDR1 is SGHDN, CDR2 FVKESK. The CDR3 loop is CASSQERATDVYGYTF. CDR3 bases: TGTGCCAGCAGCCAAGAGAGAGCGACAGACGTCTATGGCTACACCTTC.

This clone occurred a few times. For the CDR3, the DNA is TGTGCCAGCAGCTTGACAGGGGGTGGAAACACCATATATTTT. Translated, it gives CASSLTGGGNTIYF. V and J are TRBV11-3 and TRBJ1-3, with 9 bases that match TRBD1. This CDR3 has 14 amino acids. With 3 bases clipped from V and 3 bases from J, the junction kept 0 bases outside the gene matches. The germline gives CDR1 SGHNT, CDR2 YENEEA. Supplemented by reference TRBV11-3 and TRBJ1-3, the full variable domain reads EAGVVQSPRYKIIEKKQPVAFWCNPISGHNTLYWYLQNLGQGPELLIRYENEEAVDDSQLPKDRFSAERLKGVDSTLKIQPAELGDSAVYLCASSLTGGGNTIYFGEGSWLTVV.

This chain's CDR3 is CASSIGLAGVSEQFF. The CDR3 nucleotides read TGTGCCAGTAGCATCGGGCTAGCGGGAGTCAGTGAGCAGTTCTTC. The V gene is TRBV19, the J gene TRBJ2-1, with 10 bases matching TRBD2. The germline V gene encodes CDR1 LNHDA and CDR2 SQIVND (reference sequence). With V trimmed by 6 bases and J by 9 bases, 11 bases remained unmatched. This CDR3 comprises 15 residues.

This chain uses TRBV28 with TRBJ2-3; TRBD2 is a possible D gene (7 bases). From germline, CDR1 is MDHEN and CDR2 SYDVKM. Between the trimmed V and J ends, which lost 7 bases and 5 bases, there was a span of 13 bases. There are 13 residues in the CDR3. CDR3 bases: TGTGCCAGCACCTTGGGGGGGCGAGATACGCAGTATTTT. As protein: CASTLGGRDTQYF.

In its sample, this clone was seen a few times. The CDR3 spells CASSEGQGVSPLHF. The CDR3 DNA is TGCGCCAGCAGCGAGGGACAGGGGGTTTCACCCCTCCACTTT. The chain combines TRBV5-1 with TRBJ1-6; 11 nucleotides match TRBD1. Trimming at V came to 4 bases and at J to 9 bases, leaving 3 bases not matched to a gene. This CDR3 spans 14 amino acids. Germline CDR1 is SGHRS and CDR2 is YFSETQ.

The V gene is TRBV11-3, the J gene TRBJ1-5; D ambiguous. V lost 0 bases and J 4 bases, leaving 10 bases between the germline ends. The CDR3 covers 15 residues. Germline V gene lookup returns CDR1 SGHNT and CDR2 YENEEA. In DNA form, the CDR3 reads TGTGCCAGCAGCTTAGAGGGAAGTCAGAATCAGCCCCAGCATTTT. This codes for CASSLEGSQNQPQHF.

Within the sample, this clone is medium-sized. The chain carries TRBV11-3 and TRBJ1-1; D is ambiguous. The CDR3 loop spans 15 amino acids. Germline V gene data show CDR1 as SGHNT and CDR2 as YENEEA. Trimming removed 2 bases at V and 1 base at J, with 11 bases between. The CDR3 region is CASSLMRTANTEAFF. DNA for the CDR3: TGTGCCAGCAGCTTAATGCGAACAGCGAACACTGAAGCTTTCTTT.

This clone is medium-sized in the sample. V is TRBV11-3 and J is TRBJ1-2; D possibly corresponds to TRBD1 (5 bases). In germline, CDR1 is SGHNT, CDR2 YENEEA. The CDR3 is 14 amino acids. V lost 4 bases and J lost 2, with 11 bases in between. As DNA, the CDR3 is TGTGCCAGCAGCTCCTTGACAGAGAACTATGGCTACACCTTC. As protein: CASSSLTENYGYTF.

This clone was seen a handful of times. V and J are TRBV16 and TRBJ2-7, with D tentatively TRBD1 (6 bases). The CDR3 runs 13 residues. Germline CDR1 and CDR2: KGHSY and FQNENV. V was clipped by 4 bases and J by 5 bases, with 12 bases between them. CDR3 in amino acids: CASSLDRGNEQYF. CDR3 nucleotides: TGTGCCAGCAGCCTGGACAGAGGTAACGAGCAGTACTTC. The whole variable domain, filled in from reference TRBV16 and TRBJ2-7, reads GEEVAQTPKHLVRGEGQKAKLYCAPIKGHSYVFWYQQVLKNEFKFLISFQNENVFDETGMPKERFSAKCLPNSPCSLEIQATKLEDSAVYFCASSLDRGNEQYFGPGTRLTVT.

The CDR3: CASTRDHWANYGYTF. DNA of the CDR3: TGTGCCTCGACCCGGGATCACTGGGCTAACTATGGCTACACCTTC. V gene TRBV19 combines with J gene TRBJ1-2; D gene uncertain. CDR1 and CDR2 from the germline V gene are LNHDA and SQIVND (reference sequence). With 11 bases removed from V and 0 bases from J, the gap between germline ends came to 19 bases. The CDR3 extends over 15 amino acids.

This clone was detected only once. V gene TRBV29-1 combines with J gene TRBJ1-2; weak D call: TRBD1 (5 bases). The length of the CDR3 is 12 residues. Germline V gene lookup returns CDR1 SQVTM and CDR2 ANQGSEA. V lost 4 bases and J 4 bases, leaving 10 bases between the germline ends. CDR3 sequence reads: CSVAQGGYGYTF. Written as DNA, the CDR3 is TGCAGCGTTGCCCAGGGAGGCTATGGCTACACCTTC. The full variable domain, with the rest looked up from reference TRBV29-1 and TRBJ1-2, is SAVISQKPSRDICQRGTSLTIQCQVDSQVTMMFWYRQQPGQSLTLIATANQGSEATYESGFVIDKFPISRPNLTFSTLTVSNMSPEDSSIYLCSVAQGGYGYTFGSGTRLTVV.